Listed here are 18 T cell receptor beta chains from one sample, sequenced in a study of T cell repertoires in cytomegalovirus infection. TCRdb independently ran MiXCR on the reads; one entry per CDR3 protein. Of around 740,000 distinct CDR3 sequences in the sample, roughly a third are singletons; the top ten hold around 3%. Sequenced sample: PBMCs. These receptors all come from a human donor in good health (CMV status not recorded). Some clones in this sample may be carry-over from other donors' samples.

The rearrangement uses TRBV5-6 and TRBJ1-1; no firm D call. This CDR3 contains 15 residues. Between the trimmed V and J ends, which lost 5 bases and 2 bases, there was a span of 16 bases. Germline V gene sequence: CDR1 SGHDT, CDR2 YYEEEE. The DNA for the CDR3 is TGTGCCAGCAGTCCACGTTTGTTGGGAAACACTGAAGCTTTCTTT. This sequence encodes CASSPRLLGNTEAFF.

Turning to this clonotype: This may stem from a read error, because a much larger clone lies one nucleotide away. V and J are TRBV14 and TRBJ2-5; no definite D call. Trimming stripped 5 bases from V and 1 base from J, with 5 bases between. In germline, CDR1 is SGHDN, CDR2 FVKESK. This CDR3 spans 12 amino acids. CDR3 loop: CASSFAQETQYF. CDR3 bases: TGTGCCAGCAGCTTCGCCCAAGAGACCCAGTACTTC.

The genes are TRBV29-1 and TRBJ2-1; D is perhaps TRBD1 or TRBD2 (5 bases each). The CDR3 is made up of 10 amino acids. CDR1 and CDR2 (germline): SQVTM, ANQGSEA. The V gene lost 6 bases and the J gene lost 8 bases, with 8 bases spanning the gap. The CDR3 bases are TGCAGCGTCGGGGACCATGAGCAGTTCTTC. Translation: CSVGDHEQFF.

V usage is TRBV25-1 and J usage is TRBJ1-5, with D possibly TRBD1 on 6 matching bases. V shed 2 bases and J shed 6 bases, with 11 bases lying between them. The CDR3 covers 14 residues. Germline CDR1 reads MGHDK; CDR2 reads SYGVNS. CDR3 residues: CASSELGAGQPQHF. DNA of the CDR3: TGTGCCAGCAGTGAACTGGGGGCCGGTCAGCCCCAGCATTTT.

The genes are TRBV7-2 and TRBJ2-7, with D unclear. CDR3 length: 14 amino acids. Germline V gene sequence: CDR1 SGHTA, CDR2 FQGNSA. Trimming took off 3 bases at V and 0 bases at J, with 9 bases between the two ends. This CDR3 is CASSFVGNSYEQYF. In nucleotides, the CDR3 is TGTGCCAGCAGCTTCGTAGGGAACTCCTACGAGCAGTACTTC.

There are many counts of this clonotype. This chain joins TRBV7-2 and TRBJ1-1, with unresolved D. V gave up 3 bases and J gave up 2 bases, with 4 bases separating them. The germline V gene encodes CDR1 SGHTA and CDR2 FQGNSA. This CDR3 comprises 12 residues. CDR3 amino acids: CASSFFNTEAFF. In DNA form, the CDR3 reads TGTGCCAGCAGCTTTTTCAACACTGAAGCTTTCTTT.

This chain links TRBV6-5 with TRBJ2-1; 9 bases are a match to TRBD1. In germline, CDR1 is MNHEY, CDR2 SVGAGI. The CDR3 runs 14 residues. Trimming removed 6 bases from V and 5 bases from J; junction bases left unmatched: 5. CDR3 in DNA: TGTGCCAGCAGGGGGACAGGGAACAACAATGAGCAGTTCTTC. It codes for CASRGTGNNNEQFF.

This clonotype was picked up a small number of times. V is TRBV7-2 and J is TRBJ2-4; 7 bases match TRBD2. Germline V gives CDR1 SGHTA, CDR2 FQGNSA. The CDR3 length is 14 residues. Trimming cost V 9 bases and J 0 bases; bases outside gene matches: 5. CDR3 sequence: CASHSGQAKNIQYF. The CDR3 bases are TGTGCCAGTCATAGCGGGCAAGCCAAAAACATTCAGTACTTC.

This clonotype was counted a few times. The chain recombines TRBV7-2 with TRBJ1-2; D gene uncertain. The CDR3 consists of 10 residues. V was pared by 6 bases and J by 5 bases, with 4 bases between. CDR1 and CDR2 (germline): SGHTA, FQGNSA. The CDR3 protein is CASRQYGYTF. CDR3 DNA sequence: TGTGCCAGCAGACAGTATGGCTACACCTTC.

In this sample, this clonotype turned up once. This CDR3 fails to terminate in the conserved phenylalanine or tryptophan, so it likely reflects a read error. The chain couples TRBV7-8 to TRBJ2-1; 7 bases agree with TRBD2. The CDR3 consists of 16 residues. V shed 5 bases, J shed 0 bases, and the junction held 7 bases outside the gene matches. Germline loops: CDR1 SGHVS, CDR2 FQNEAQ. The CDR3 nucleotides are TGTGCCAGCAGCCATGGGACTATTTCCTCCTACAATGAGCAGTTCTTA. Amino acid sequence: CASSHGTISSYNEQFL.

The V gene is TRBV20-1, the J gene TRBJ2-1; tentatively, D is TRBD2 (5 bases). V lost 4 bases and J lost 4, with 11 bases in between. Per germline, CDR1 DFQATT and CDR2 SNEGSKA (reference sequence). The CDR3 runs 13 residues. This chain's CDR3 is CSANQPGYNEQFF. The CDR3 DNA is TGCAGTGCTAACCAGCCGGGGTACAATGAGCAGTTCTTC.

This clonotype was detected once. The V gene is TRBV6-5, the J gene TRBJ1-2; D gene unclear. This CDR3 comprises 16 residues. Germline loops: CDR1 MNHEY, CDR2 SVGAGI. Trimming took 0 bases from V and 12 from J, leaving 23 bases between them. This CDR3 reads CASSYSYSPDGMKDTF. In DNA form, the CDR3 reads TGTGCCAGCAGTTACTCTTACAGCCCGGACGGAATGAAGGACACCTTC.

The V gene is TRBV12-3 or TRBV12-4, the J gene TRBJ1-3, with 8 bases lining up with TRBD1. The CDR3 totals 16 residues. Trimming at V came to 3 bases and at J to 3 bases, leaving 7 bases not matched to a gene. The CDR3 DNA follows: TGTGCCAGCAGTTTCACCACAGGGGGAATTGGAAACACCATATATTTT. It is translated as CASSFTTGGIGNTIYF.

This clonotype was picked up many times. J is TRBJ2-1 and V is TRBV7-3; weak D call: TRBD1 (6 bases). The CDR3 is made up of 14 amino acids. Germline V gives CDR1 SGHTA, CDR2 FQGTGA. Trimming pared 5 bases from V and 0 bases from J, leaving 8 bases between. CDR3 in DNA: TGTGCCAGCAGCAGGGGGACCTCCTACAATGAGCAGTTCTTC. Encoded protein: CASSRGTSYNEQFF.

This chain joins TRBV12-3 or TRBV12-4 and TRBJ1-3; D might be TRBD1 (5 bases). V gave up 3 bases and J gave up 0 bases, with 15 bases separating them. The CDR3 loop spans 17 amino acids. For the CDR3, the DNA is TGTGCCAGCAGTTTTTCGGGCAGGGCCTACTCTGGAAACACCATATATTTT. Its translation is CASSFSGRAYSGNTIYF.

On this clonotype itself: It is unclear where the CDR3 begins or ends on the DNA, so no DNA is shown, and the CDR3 is as TCRdb lists it. This chain connects TRBV7-2 to TRBJ2-3; TRBD2 is the table's D call and was not checked against the DNA. CDR1 and CDR2 (germline): SGHTA, FQGNSA. The length of the CDR3 is 17 amino acids, counting both ends. The CDR3 region is CASILGTSGRGRDTQYF.

The chain joins TRBV27 to TRBJ2-1; D gene ambiguous. Germline lookup yields CDR1 MNHEY and CDR2 SMNVEV (reference sequence). There are 14 residues in the CDR3. The ends were cut back, 1 base at V and 11 bases at J, with 15 bases in the middle. CDR3 nucleotide sequence: TGTGCCAGCAGTTTATTGGCCCAGACGAAGCAGCAGTTCTTC. Amino acid sequence: CASSLLAQTKQQFF.

This clonotype has just a few counts. This rearrangement joins TRBV20-1 to TRBJ2-7; either TRBD1 or TRBD2 may supply D (5 bases each). The V gene's germline CDR1 is DFQATT and CDR2 SNEGSKA (reference sequence). The V and J ends lost 3 bases and 1 base respectively, with 10 bases between them. This CDR3 has 13 amino acids. This CDR3 is CSARQGPSYEQYF. In DNA form, the CDR3 reads TGCAGTGCTAGGCAGGGACCGTCCTACGAGCAGTACTTC.